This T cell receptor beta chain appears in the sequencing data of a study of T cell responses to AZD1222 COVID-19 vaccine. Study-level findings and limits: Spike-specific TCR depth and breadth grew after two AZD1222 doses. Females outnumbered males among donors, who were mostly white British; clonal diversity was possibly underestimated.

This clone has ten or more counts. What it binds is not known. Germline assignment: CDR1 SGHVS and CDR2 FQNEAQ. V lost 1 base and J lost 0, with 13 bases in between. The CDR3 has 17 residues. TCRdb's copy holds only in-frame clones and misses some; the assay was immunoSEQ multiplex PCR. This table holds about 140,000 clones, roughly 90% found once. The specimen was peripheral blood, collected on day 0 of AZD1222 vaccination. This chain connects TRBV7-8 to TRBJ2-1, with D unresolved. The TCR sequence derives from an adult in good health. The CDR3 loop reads CASSLDDRYSSYNEQFF. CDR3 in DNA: TGTGCCAGCAGCTTAGACGACCGATATAGCTCCTACAATGAGCAGTTCTTC.